This TCR beta chain stems from a study of OX40 agonist ivuxolimab in advanced cancers. Turning to the study itself: 40% to 50% of patients had received prior checkpoint inhibitor therapy.

Study-level points and caveats: At 0.1 to 3.0 mg/kg and by week 6, clonal expansion occurred in CD4+ and CD8+ blood T cells. Some nonresponders likewise displayed low normalized T-cell clonal expansion.

With baseline, cycle 4 day 1, and cycle 7 day 1 as timepoints, blood was sampled. Points on this clone: Its antigen is as yet unknown.

Clones were read by immunoSEQ multiplex PCR, and TCRdb kept only the in-frame ones, dropping some. Seen here are about 58,000 clones, approximately 87% observed once, and the top ten hold about 3.1%. Germline CDR1 SGHAT, CDR2 FQNNGV. The CDR3 contains 16 residues. V dropped 1 base and J dropped 2; count of bases not matched to a gene: 2. This sequence was found in an adult with an advanced solid tumor such as melanoma, head and neck, liver or kidney cancer. This sample comprised CD4+ or CD8+ T cells sorted from blood, obtained in a trial of the OX40 agonist ivuxolimab. The chain combines TRBV11-2 with TRBJ2-6, with TRBD2 matching 7 bases. The CDR3 region is CASSLVAGAGANVLTF. CDR3 coding DNA: TGTGCCAGCAGCTTAGTTGCGGGGGCTGGGGCCAACGTCCTGACTTTC.